This T cell receptor (beta chain) was recorded in a study of early T cells in non-severe SARS-CoV-2 infection. Study context: With bulk RNA from unsorted whole blood as input, sequencing yielded unpaired chains.

Individual cDNA molecules received unique molecular identifiers during library preparation. TCRdb passed the 5' RACE reads through MiXCR, listing each CDR3 protein once. This table has about 110,000 distinct CDR3 sequences, 10% to 15% appearing once. J was trimmed by 4 bases and V by 5 bases; bases with no gene match: 5. In germline, CDR1 is MDHEN, CDR2 SYDVKM. This CDR3 comprises 13 residues. This clonotype was counted only a few times. Its antigen is unidentified. Whole-study results and caveats: The matching step, a VDJdb search, favored anti-spike CD8 responses and missed private and CD4 specificities.

V usage is TRBV28 and J usage is TRBJ2-7; TRBD1 matches at 7 bases. This receptor was taken from an adult who was a healthcare worker with PCR-confirmed SARS-CoV-2 infection or an uninfected control (not recorded which). The starting material was whole blood, obtained at baseline. The CDR3 bases are TGTGCCAGCAGTCAGGGGGAACTTTACGAGCAGTACTTC. Translation: CASSQGELYEQYF.